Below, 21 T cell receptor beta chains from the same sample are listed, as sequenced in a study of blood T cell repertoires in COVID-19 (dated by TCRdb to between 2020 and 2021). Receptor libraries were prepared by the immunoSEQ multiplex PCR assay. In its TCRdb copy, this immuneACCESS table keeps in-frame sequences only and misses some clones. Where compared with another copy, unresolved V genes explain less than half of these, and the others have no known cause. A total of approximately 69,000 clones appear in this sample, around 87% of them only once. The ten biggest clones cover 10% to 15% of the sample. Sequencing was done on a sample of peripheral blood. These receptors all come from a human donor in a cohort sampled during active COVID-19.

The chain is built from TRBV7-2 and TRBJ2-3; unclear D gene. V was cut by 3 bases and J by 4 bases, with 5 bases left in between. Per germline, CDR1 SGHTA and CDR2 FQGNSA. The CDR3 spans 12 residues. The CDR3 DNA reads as TGTGCCAGCAGCTTGACACCAGATACGCAGTATTTT. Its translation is CASSLTPDTQYF.

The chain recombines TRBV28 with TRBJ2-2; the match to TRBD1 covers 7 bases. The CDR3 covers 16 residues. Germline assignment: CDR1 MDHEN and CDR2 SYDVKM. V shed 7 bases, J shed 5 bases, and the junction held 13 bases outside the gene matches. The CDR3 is CASTPTGTDDTGELFF. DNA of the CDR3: TGTGCCAGCACTCCGACCGGGACAGACGATACCGGGGAGCTGTTTTTT. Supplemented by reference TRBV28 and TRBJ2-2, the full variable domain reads DVKVTQSSRYLVKRTGEKVFLECVQDMDHENMFWYRQDPGLGLRLIYFSYDVKMKEKGDIPEGYSVSREKKERFSLILESASTNQTSMYLCASTPTGTDDTGELFFGEGSRLTVL.

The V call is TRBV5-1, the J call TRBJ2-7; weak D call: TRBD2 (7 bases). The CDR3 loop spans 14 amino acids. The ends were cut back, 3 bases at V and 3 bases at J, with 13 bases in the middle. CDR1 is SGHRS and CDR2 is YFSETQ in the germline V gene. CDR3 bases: TGCGCCAGCAGCTGGGCAGGGGAGGGCTACGAGCAGTACTTC. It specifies CASSWAGEGYEQYF.

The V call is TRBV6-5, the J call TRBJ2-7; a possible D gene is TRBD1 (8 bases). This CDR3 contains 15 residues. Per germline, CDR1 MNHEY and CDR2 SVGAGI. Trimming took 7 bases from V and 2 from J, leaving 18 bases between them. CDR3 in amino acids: CASTGGGTGPYEQYF. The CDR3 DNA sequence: TGTGCCAGCACCGGGGGAGGGACAGGCCCCTACGAGCAGTACTTC.

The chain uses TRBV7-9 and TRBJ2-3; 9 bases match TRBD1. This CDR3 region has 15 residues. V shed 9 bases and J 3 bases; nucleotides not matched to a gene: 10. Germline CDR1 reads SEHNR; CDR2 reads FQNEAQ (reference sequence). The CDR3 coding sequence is TGTGCCAGTGGCCGGGGGACAGGGAGGACAGATACGCAGTATTTT. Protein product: CASGRGTGRTDTQYF.

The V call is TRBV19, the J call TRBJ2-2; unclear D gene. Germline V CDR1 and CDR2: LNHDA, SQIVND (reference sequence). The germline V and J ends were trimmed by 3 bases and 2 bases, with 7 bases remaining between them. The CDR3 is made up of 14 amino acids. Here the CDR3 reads CASSIALNTGELFF. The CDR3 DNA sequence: TGTGCCAGTAGTATCGCCCTAAACACCGGGGAGCTGTTTTTT.

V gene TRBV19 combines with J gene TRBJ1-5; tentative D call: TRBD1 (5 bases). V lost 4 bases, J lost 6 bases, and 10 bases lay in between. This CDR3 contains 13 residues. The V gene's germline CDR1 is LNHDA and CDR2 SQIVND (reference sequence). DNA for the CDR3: TGTGCCAGTAGTACAGGGATAAGTCAGCCCCAGCATTTT. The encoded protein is CASSTGISQPQHF.

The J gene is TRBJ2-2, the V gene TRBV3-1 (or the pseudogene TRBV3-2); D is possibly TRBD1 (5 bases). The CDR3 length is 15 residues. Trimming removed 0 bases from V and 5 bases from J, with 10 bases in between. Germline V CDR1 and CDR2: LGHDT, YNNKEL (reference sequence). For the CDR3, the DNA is TGTGCCAGCAGCCAAGATTGGGCAGGGACCGGGGAGCTGTTTTTT. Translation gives CASSQDWAGTGELFF.

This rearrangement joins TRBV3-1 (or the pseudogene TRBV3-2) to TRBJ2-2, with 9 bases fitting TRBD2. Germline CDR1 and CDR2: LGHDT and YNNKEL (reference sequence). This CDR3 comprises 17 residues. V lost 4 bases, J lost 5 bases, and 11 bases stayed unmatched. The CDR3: CASSPLVLRGGTGELFF. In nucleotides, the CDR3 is TGTGCCAGCAGCCCACTCGTGTTGCGGGGGGGGACCGGGGAGCTGTTTTTT.

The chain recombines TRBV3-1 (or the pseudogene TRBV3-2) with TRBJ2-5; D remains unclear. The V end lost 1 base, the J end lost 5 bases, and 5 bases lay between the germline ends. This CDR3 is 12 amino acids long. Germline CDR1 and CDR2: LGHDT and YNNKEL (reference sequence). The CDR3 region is CASSQALETQYF. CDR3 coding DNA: TGTGCCAGCAGCCAAGCCCTTGAGACCCAGTACTTC.

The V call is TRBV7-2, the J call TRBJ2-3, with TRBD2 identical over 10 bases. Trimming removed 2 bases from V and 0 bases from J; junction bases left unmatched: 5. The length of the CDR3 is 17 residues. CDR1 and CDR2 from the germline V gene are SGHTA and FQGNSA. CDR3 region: CASSLNSGGISTDTQYF. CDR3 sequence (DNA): TGTGCCAGCAGCTTAAATAGCGGGGGGATTAGCACAGATACGCAGTATTTT.

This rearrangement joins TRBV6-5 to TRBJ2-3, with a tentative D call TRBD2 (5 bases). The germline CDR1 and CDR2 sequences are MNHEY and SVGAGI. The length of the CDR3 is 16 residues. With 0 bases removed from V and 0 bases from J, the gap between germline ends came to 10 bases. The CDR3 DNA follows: TGTGCCAGCAGTTACTCAATCGGGGATAGCACAGATACGCAGTATTTT. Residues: CASSYSIGDSTDTQYF.

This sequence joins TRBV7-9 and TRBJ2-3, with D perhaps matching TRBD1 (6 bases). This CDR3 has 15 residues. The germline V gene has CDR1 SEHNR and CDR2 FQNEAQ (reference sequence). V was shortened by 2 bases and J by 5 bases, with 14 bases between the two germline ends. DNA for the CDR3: TGTGCCAGCAGCTTAAAAAAAACAGGGATAGATACGCAGTATTTT. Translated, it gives CASSLKKTGIDTQYF.

The CDR3 nucleotides are TGTGCCAGCAGTGAATCCCAAAAGCAGTACTTC. As protein: CASSESQKQYF. V usage is TRBV2 and J usage is TRBJ2-7, with no clear D. The V end was cut by 2 bases, the J end by 8 bases, with 7 bases between. Germline V gene sequence: CDR1 SNHLY, CDR2 FYNNEI. CDR3 length equals 11 residues.

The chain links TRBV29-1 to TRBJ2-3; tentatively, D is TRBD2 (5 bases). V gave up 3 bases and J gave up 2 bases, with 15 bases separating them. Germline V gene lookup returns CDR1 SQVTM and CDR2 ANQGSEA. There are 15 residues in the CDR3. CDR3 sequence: CSVDRRASNTDTQYF. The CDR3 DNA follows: TGCAGCGTTGATAGGCGGGCCTCCAACACAGATACGCAGTATTTT.

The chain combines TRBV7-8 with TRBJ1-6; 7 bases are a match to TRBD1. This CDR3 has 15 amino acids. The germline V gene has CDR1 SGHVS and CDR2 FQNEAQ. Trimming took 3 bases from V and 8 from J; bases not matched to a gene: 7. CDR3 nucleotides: TGTGCCAGCAGCTTTGCGACAGGGCTCTATTCACCCCTCCACTTT. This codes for CASSFATGLYSPLHF.

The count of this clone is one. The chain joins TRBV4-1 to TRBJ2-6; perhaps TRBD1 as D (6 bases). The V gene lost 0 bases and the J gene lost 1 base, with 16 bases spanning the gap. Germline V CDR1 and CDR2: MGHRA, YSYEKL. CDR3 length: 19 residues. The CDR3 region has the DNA TGCGCCAGCAGCCAAGATGTGGGGACAATGCAATCTGGGGCCAACGTCCTGACTTTC. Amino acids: CASSQDVGTMQSGANVLTF.

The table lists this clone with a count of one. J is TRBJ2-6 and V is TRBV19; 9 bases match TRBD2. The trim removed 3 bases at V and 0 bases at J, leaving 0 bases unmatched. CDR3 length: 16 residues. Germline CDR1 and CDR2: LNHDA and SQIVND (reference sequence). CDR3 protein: CASSISGGSGANVLTF. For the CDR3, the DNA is TGTGCCAGTAGTATTAGCGGGGGCTCTGGGGCCAACGTCCTGACTTTC.

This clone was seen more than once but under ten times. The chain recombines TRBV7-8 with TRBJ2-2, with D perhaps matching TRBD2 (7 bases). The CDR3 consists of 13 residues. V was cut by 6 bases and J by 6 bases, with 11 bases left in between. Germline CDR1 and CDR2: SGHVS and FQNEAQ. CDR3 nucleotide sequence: TGTGCCAGCAGGGGGGGGCCCCCCGGGGAGCTGTTTTTT. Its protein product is CASRGGPPGELFF.

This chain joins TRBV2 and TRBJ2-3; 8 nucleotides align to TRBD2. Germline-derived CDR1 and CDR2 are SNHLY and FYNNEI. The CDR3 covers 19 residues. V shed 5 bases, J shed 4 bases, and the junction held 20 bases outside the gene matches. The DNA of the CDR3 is TGTGCCAGCAGTCGAACCGGGACTAGGTGGCGCGAAAGTCCAGATACGCAGTATTTT. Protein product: CASSRTGTRWRESPDTQYF.

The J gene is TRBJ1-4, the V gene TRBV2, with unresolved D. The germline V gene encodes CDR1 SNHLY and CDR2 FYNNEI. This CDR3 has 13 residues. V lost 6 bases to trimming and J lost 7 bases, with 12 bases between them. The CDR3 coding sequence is TGTGCCAGCAGGGCCGCGGAATTTGAAAAACTGTTTTTT. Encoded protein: CASRAAEFEKLFF.